This T cell receptor (beta chain) was captured in a study of CD8+ T cells in alopecia areata. Background on the study: Treatment with tofacitinib (6 to 18 months) was followed by 6 months off drug. General study results and limits: Clonality was higher in lesional than normal scalp, especially in alopecia totalis/universalis.

RNA extraction was followed by reverse transcription into cDNA, which acted as the sequencing template. Data came from immunoSEQ multiplex PCR; TCRdb stores just in-frame clones and leaves some out. The sample comprises more than 95,000 clones, around two fifths of which are singletons, and 3% to 3.5% rests with the top ten. The V and J ends lost 3 bases and 8 bases, in that order; junction bases with no gene match: 6. This CDR3 spans 16 amino acids. The germline gives CDR1 LGHNA, CDR2 YSLEER. This clone occurred once. Its target is unknown. The chain employs TRBV4-3 and TRBJ2-1; the match to TRBD2 covers 14 bases. The clonotype comes from a human donor with alopecia areata. Source material: CD4+ T cells sorted from blood. The chain's CDR3 is CASSHVGTSGSYEQFF. In DNA form, the CDR3 reads TGCGCCAGCAGCCACGTTGGGACTAGCGGGAGCTATGAGCAGTTCTTC.